These 9 T cell receptor beta chains originate from one sample sequenced in a study of Tregs in tolerant kidney transplant recipients. Using immunoSEQ multiplex PCR, the repertoire was profiled, and TCRdb retains in-frame clones only, with some absent. The sample holds under 50,000 clones, over 95% seen once. No antigen is known for these receptors. What was sequenced was Tregs from blood cultured with allogeneic cells. Receptor source: a human donor in good health.

This chain joins TRBV5-1 and TRBJ2-5; the match to TRBD2 covers 15 bases. V trimming: 0 bases; J trimming: 0 bases; junction bases outside the gene matches: 3. CDR1 is SGHRS and CDR2 is YFSETQ in the germline V gene. The CDR3 is 18 residues long. CDR3: CASSLAGLAGGYQETQYF. As DNA, the CDR3 is TGCGCCAGCAGCTTGGCCGGACTAGCGGGAGGGTACCAAGAGACCCAGTACTTC.

V is TRBV5-8 and J is TRBJ2-5, with 16 bases that match TRBD2. CDR3 size: 17 residues. V lost 4 bases, J lost 4 bases, and 7 bases stayed unmatched. Germline V gene lookup returns CDR1 SGHTS and CDR2 YDEGEE. CDR3 region: CASSTGTSGRARETQYF. As DNA, the CDR3 is TGTGCCAGCAGCACCGGGACTAGCGGGAGGGCCCGAGAGACCCAGTACTTC.

This chain links TRBV6-1 with TRBJ1-2, with 7 nucleotides matching TRBD1. The junction had 9 bases not matched to a gene; V was cut back by 6 bases and J by 2 bases. Germline CDR1 is MNHNS and CDR2 is SASEGT. The CDR3 is 15 residues long. The CDR3 coding sequence is TGTGCCAGCAGCCTTACAGGGGTCAAGAACTATGGCTACACCTTC. Protein product: CASSLTGVKNYGYTF.

The gene calls are TRBV10-3 and TRBJ2-2; 7 bases align to TRBD2. J lost 6 bases, V lost 3 bases, and 10 bases had no gene match. CDR3 length: 16 residues. Germline V gene sequence: CDR1 ENHRY, CDR2 SYGVKD. The CDR3 sequence is CAISDFWREKPGELFF. The DNA of the CDR3 is TGTGCCATCAGTGATTTTTGGCGGGAGAAACCCGGGGAGCTGTTTTTT.

The J gene is TRBJ1-2, the V gene TRBV2, with a tentative D call TRBD1 (5 bases). Germline V lookup: CDR1 SNHLY, CDR2 FYNNEI. This CDR3 has 15 amino acids. Between the trimmed V and J ends, which lost 0 bases and 4 bases, there was a span of 12 bases. DNA of the CDR3: TGTGCCAGCAGTGAAGCGGAGGGGCAGTTCTATGGCTACACCTTC. Residues: CASSEAEGQFYGYTF.

The chain employs TRBV6-5 and TRBJ2-1; no reliable D call. There are 13 residues in the CDR3. V shed 3 bases and J shed 3 bases, with 6 bases lying between them. Germline-derived CDR1 and CDR2 are MNHEY and SVGAGI. The DNA for the CDR3 is TGTGCCAGCAGTTATGACAACTACAATGAGCAGTTCTTC. Translated, it gives CASSYDNYNEQFF.

The CDR3 spells CASKGKFYEQYF. As DNA, the CDR3 is TGCGCCAGCAAGGGAAAATTCTACGAGCAGTACTTC. V usage is TRBV5-1 and J usage is TRBJ2-7; D uncertain. The CDR3 is made up of 12 amino acids. From germline, CDR1 is SGHRS and CDR2 YFSETQ. Trimming removed 6 bases at V and 3 bases at J, with 10 bases between.

This chain uses TRBV28 with TRBJ2-1, with D unclear. The germline V gene has CDR1 MDHEN and CDR2 SYDVKM. The V and J ends lost 7 bases and 8 bases respectively, with 9 bases between them. CDR3 length equals 11 residues. Here the CDR3 reads CASTYKDEQFF. The CDR3 DNA is TGTGCCAGCACCTATAAAGATGAGCAGTTCTTC.

V and J are TRBV5-1 and TRBJ1-4; 9 nucleotides align to TRBD1. J lost 0 bases, V lost 4 bases, and 4 bases had no gene match. The germline CDR1 and CDR2 sequences are SGHRS and YFSETQ. CDR3 length equals 16 residues. The CDR3 DNA reads TGCGCCAGCAGCCCCGGGACAGGGACAACTAATGAAAAACTGTTTTTT. It is translated as CASSPGTGTTNEKLFF.